Sequencing of this T cell receptor (beta chain) was carried out in a study of blood T cell repertoires in COVID-19. Participant-reported clinical history was the basis for cohort assignment. CDR1 SGHTA and CDR2 FQGNSA come from the germline V gene. The length of the CDR3 is 16 residues. V was pared by 1 base and J by 3 bases, with 9 bases of the junction left unmatched. The data were produced by immunoSEQ multiplex PCR, yet TCRdb's version contains in-frame clones alone and is incomplete. The sample lists about 260,000 clones; around 88% were seen once. In this sample, this clone turned up once. The material sequenced was PBMCs or T cells enriched from blood (not recorded which). The receptor was isolated from a woman aged 40 to 55 with acute COVID-19. The V call is TRBV7-2, the J call TRBJ2-7, with 7 bases fitting TRBD2. This CDR3 is CASSLGASGSYYEQYF. CDR3 coding DNA: TGTGCCAGCAGCTTAGGGGCTAGCGGTAGTTACTACGAGCAGTACTTC.